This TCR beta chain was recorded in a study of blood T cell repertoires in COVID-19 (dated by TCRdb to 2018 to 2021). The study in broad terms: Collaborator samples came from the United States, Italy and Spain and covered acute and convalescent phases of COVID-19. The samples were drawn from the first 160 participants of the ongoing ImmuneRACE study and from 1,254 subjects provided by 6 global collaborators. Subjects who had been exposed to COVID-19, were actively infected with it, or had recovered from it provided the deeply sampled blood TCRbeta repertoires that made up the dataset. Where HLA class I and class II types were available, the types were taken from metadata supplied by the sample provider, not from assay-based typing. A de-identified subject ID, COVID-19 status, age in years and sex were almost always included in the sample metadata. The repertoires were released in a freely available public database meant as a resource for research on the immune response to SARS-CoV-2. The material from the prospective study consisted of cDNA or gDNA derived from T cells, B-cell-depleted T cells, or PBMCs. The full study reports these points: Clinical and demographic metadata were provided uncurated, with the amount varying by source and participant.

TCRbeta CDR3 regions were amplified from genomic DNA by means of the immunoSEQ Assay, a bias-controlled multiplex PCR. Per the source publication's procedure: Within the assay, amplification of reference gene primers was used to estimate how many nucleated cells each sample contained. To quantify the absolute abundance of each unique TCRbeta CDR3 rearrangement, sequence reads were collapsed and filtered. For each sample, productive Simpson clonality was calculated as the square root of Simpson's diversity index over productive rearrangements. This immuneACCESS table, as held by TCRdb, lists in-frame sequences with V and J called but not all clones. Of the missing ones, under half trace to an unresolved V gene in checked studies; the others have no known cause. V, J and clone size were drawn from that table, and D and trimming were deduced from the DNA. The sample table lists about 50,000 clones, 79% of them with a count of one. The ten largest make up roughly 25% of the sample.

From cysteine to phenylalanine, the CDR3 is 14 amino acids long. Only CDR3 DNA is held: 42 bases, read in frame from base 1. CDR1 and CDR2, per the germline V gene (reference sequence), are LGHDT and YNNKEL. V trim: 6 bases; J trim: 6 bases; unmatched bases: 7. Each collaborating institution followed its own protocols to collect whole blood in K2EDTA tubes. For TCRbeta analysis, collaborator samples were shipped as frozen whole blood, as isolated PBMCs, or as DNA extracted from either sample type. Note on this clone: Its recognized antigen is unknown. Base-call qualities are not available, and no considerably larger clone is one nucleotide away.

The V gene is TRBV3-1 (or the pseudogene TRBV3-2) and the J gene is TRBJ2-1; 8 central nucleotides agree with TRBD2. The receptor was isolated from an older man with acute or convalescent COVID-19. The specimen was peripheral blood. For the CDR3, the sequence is CASRGLAGFNEQFF. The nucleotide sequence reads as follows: TGTGCCAGCAGAGGTCTAGCGGGCTTCAATGAGCAGTTCTTC.